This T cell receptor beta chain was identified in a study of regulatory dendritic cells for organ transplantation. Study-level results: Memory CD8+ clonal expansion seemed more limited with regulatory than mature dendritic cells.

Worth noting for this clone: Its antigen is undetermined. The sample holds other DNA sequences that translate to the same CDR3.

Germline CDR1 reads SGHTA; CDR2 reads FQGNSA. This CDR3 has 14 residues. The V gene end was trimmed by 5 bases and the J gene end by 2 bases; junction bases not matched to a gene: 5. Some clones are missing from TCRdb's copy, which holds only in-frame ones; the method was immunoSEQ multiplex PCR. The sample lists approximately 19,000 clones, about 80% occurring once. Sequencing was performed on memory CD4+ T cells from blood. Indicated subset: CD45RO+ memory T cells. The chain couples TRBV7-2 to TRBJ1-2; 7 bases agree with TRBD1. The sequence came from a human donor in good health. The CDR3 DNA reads TGTGCCAGCAGCCCCCAGACAGGGAACTATGGCTACACCTTC. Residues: CASSPQTGNYGYTF.